Here is one TCR beta chain with its context. Its specificity is unknown. The data originate from a study of vaccination effects on CD4 cells after COVID-19. In germline, CDR1 is SNHLY, CDR2 FYNNEI. Trimming removed 6 bases from V and 6 bases from J; junction bases left unmatched: 6. This CDR3 is 13 amino acids long. Study observations and caveats: Infection-derived and vaccine-derived clones contracted markedly late after vaccination.

Repertoires were generated with immunoSEQ multiplex PCR, while TCRdb's copy carries only in-frame clones and drops some. The sample lists 30,000 to 35,000 clones; about 74% were seen once. Culture proceeded for 10 days, and CD4+ T cells were then isolated. Each person got two doses of an mRNA SARS-CoV-2 vaccine, BNT162b2 or mRNA-1273. V and J are TRBV2 and TRBJ2-3, with 7 bases fitting TRBD1. The sequences come from CD4+ T cells from PBMCs cultured without peptide, collected after COVID-19 vaccination. This clonotype was sampled from a human donor who received a COVID-19 vaccine. CDR3 protein: CASSRQGDDTQYF. The CDR3 nucleotides read TGTGCCAGCAGCAGGCAGGGGGATGATACGCAGTATTTT.